This T cell receptor beta chain appears in the sequencing data of a study of T cell responses to AZD1222 COVID-19 vaccine. The repertoire was sequenced with immunoSEQ multiplex PCR; TCRdb's copy has only in-frame clones and lacks some. The sample yields about 130,000 clones, approximately 85% seen once. Germline loops: CDR1 SQVTM, CDR2 ANQGSEA. This CDR3 has 13 amino acids. V lost 3 bases and J lost 0, with 7 bases in between. V is TRBV29-1 and J is TRBJ2-3; D gene unclear. The sequence came from an adult in good health. This material consisted of peripheral blood, taken on day 0 of AZD1222 vaccination. The CDR3 region is CSVDSDSTDTQYF. CDR3 sequence (DNA): TGCAGCGTTGACTCGGATAGCACAGATACGCAGTATTTT.